Listed below are T cell receptor beta chains from one sample, sequenced in a study of Ad26.COV2.S vaccination and SARS-CoV-2 variants. Sequencing was performed with immunoSEQ multiplex PCR; in TCRdb, only in-frame clones are kept and a portion is missing. The sample shows roughly 450,000 clones, 80% to 95% of them seen only once. The sample in question was peripheral blood, obtained in a trial of Ad26.COV2.S vaccine versus placebo. These TCRs come from a person aged 18-60 years who received the Ad26.COV2.S COVID-19 vaccine or a placebo. Both conserved end residues are part of each CDR3. The D gene is left open where the match is weak. Rows may omit the clone size; those that give it use once, few, many or a size class.

10	.	.	TRBV29-1	TRBJ2-2	TGCAGCGTGTGGTCAGGGGAGCTGTTTTTT	CSVWSGELFF
14	.	.	TRBV11-2	TRBJ2-7	TGTGCCAGCAGCCAAGTCAGGCGGGAAGGACCAACGTACTTC	CASSQVRREGPTYF
13	TRBD1	few	TRBV7-2	TRBJ2-7	TGTGCCAGCAGCTTGGACAGGGGGTCCGAGCAGTACTTC	CASSLDRGSEQYF
15	.	.	TRBV6-5	TRBJ1-1	TGTGCCACGATGGGACTAGCGGGTATTAACACTGAAGCTTTCTTT	CATMGLAGINTEAFF
15	.	.	TRBV19	TRBJ2-7	TGTGCCAGTAGTATAGAGCACAGGGGCGCGGGGGAGCAGTACTTC	CASSIEHRGAGEQYF
14	.	few	TRBV30	TRBJ1-5	TGTGCCTATTCGGGACCCCTGGCGGGTCAGCCCCAGCATTTT	CAYSGPLAGQPQHF
18	.	.	TRBV4-3	TRBJ1-5	TGCGCCAGCAGCCAAGAAACGTCCGGATCTAATTACAATCAGCCCCAGCATTTT	CASSQETSGSNYNQPQHF
13	.	.	TRBV2	TRBJ2-3	TGTGCCAGCACAGTTTCTAGCACAGATACGCAGTATTTT	CASTVSSTDTQYF
19	TRBD2	once	TRBV9	TRBJ2-1	TGTGCCAGCAGCCCAGATAGCGGGAAGCCAAGGGGGGCCTACAATGAGCAGTTCTTC	CASSPDSGKPRGAYNEQFF
17	TRBD2	once	TRBV24-1	TRBJ2-3	TGTGCCACCAGTGATCCGACTAGCGGGAGGGGCACAGATACGCAGTATTTT	CATSDPTSGRGTDTQYF
13	TRBD1	.	TRBV12-3/TRBV12-4	TRBJ2-1	TGTGCCAGCACCGCGACAGGGTACAATGAGCAGTTCTTC	CASTATGYNEQFF
14	.	.	TRBV7-8	TRBJ2-2	TGTGCCAGCAGCTTGGACAGTTACACCGGGGAGCTGTTTTTT	CASSLDSYTGELFF
13	TRBD1	.	TRBV15	TRBJ2-7	TGTGCCACCAGCAGGGATGGACAGGGCGAGCAGTACTTC	CATSRDGQGEQYF
15	.	.	TRBV21-1	TRBJ2-1	TGTGCCAGCAGCAAATTCAGAAGTAGAAACAATGAGCAGTTCTTC	CASSKFRSRNNEQFF
16	.	.	TRBV4-3	TRBJ2-1	TGCGCCAGCAGCCAAGATCCAGCGACCTCCTACAATGAGCAGTTCTTC	CASSQDPATSYNEQFF
13	.	.	TRBV6-5	TRBJ2-5	TGTGCCAGCATTCTTTCAGGCCCAGAGACCCAGTACTTC	CASILSGPETQYF
18	.	few	TRBV4-3	TRBJ2-3	TGCGCCAGCAGCCAAGCAGTCCTAACTAGCTCGGGCACAGATACGCAGTATTTT	CASSQAVLTSSGTDTQYF
14	.	.	TRBV25-1	TRBJ2-1	TGTGCCAGCAGTGACCAGACGTATTGGGATGAGCAGTTCTTC	CASSDQTYWDEQFF
14	.	.	TRBV6-5	TRBJ1-4	TGTGCCAGCAGTCACAGGAGTACTAATGAAAAACTGTTTTTT	CASSHRSTNEKLFF
13	TRBD1	.	TRBV29-1	TRBJ1-4	TGCAGCGGAGGACAGGGTACTAATGAAAAACTGTTTTTT	CSGGQGTNEKLFF
16	TRBD1	.	TRBV4-3	TRBJ2-3	TGCGCCAGCAGCCAAGATGTCGACAGGGCATGGGATACGCAGTATTTT	CASSQDVDRAWDTQYF
14	.	.	TRBV11-1	TRBJ2-1	TGTGCCAGCAGCTTTTGGAGGGAAGTTAATGAGCAGTTCTTC	CASSFWREVNEQFF
16	TRBD2	.	TRBV7-6	TRBJ2-3	TGTGCCAGCAGCTTAGGCGCGGGAGGGCCCACAGATACGCAGTATTTT	CASSLGAGGPTDTQYF
16	.	.	TRBV3-1/TRBV3-2	TRBJ1-4	TGTGCCAGCAGCCAAGAACTGGCAGGGTATATTGAAAAACTGTTTTTT	CASSQELAGYIEKLFF
13	TRBD2	.	TRBV30	TRBJ2-7	TGTGCCTGGAGACTAGCGGTCGACTACGAGCAGTACTTC	CAWRLAVDYEQYF
14	.	few	TRBV3-1/TRBV3-2	TRBJ1-5	TGTGCCAGCAGCCAAGGATCGGGGAGTCAGCCCCAGCATTTT	CASSQGSGSQPQHF
13	.	.	TRBV13	TRBJ1-2	TGTGCCAGCAGCTTAGGAGGGGGGGCTGGCTACACCTTC	CASSLGGGAGYTF
16	TRBD2	.	TRBV7-2	TRBJ2-7	TGTGCCAGCAGCCGGGCTCTAGCGGGAGTAGCGTACGAGCAGTACTTC	CASSRALAGVAYEQYF
14	TRBD1	.	TRBV29-1	TRBJ1-2	TGCAGCGTCTTCAGGACAGGGGCAGACTATGGCTACACCTTC	CSVFRTGADYGYTF
13	.	.	TRBV4-3	TRBJ1-2	TGCGCCAGCAAAGGAGGGAGGGGCTATGGCTACACCTTC	CASKGGRGYGYTF
12	.	.	TRBV5-1	TRBJ1-4	TGCGCCAGCAGCTTAACTAATGAAAAACTGTTTTTT	CASSLTNEKLFF
15	TRBD1	few	TRBV19	TRBJ1-2	TGTGCCAGTAGTATTGCGGGGACAGGGGGCTATGGCTACACCTTC	CASSIAGTGGYGYTF
17	TRBD2	.	TRBV25-1	TRBJ2-1	TGTGCCAGCAGTCCTCGACTAGCGGGAGTTAACTACAATGAGCAGTTCTTC	CASSPRLAGVNYNEQFF
14	TRBD1	.	TRBV7-2	TRBJ2-7	TGTGCCAGCAGCCCACAGGGGGCTGTCTACGAGCAGTACTTC	CASSPQGAVYEQYF
17	TRBD2	.	TRBV5-8	TRBJ2-5	TGTGCCAGCAGCTTGGCCGTGGCGGGAGGGACACAAGAGACCCAGTACTTC	CASSLAVAGGTQETQYF
15	.	.	TRBV12-5	TRBJ2-3	TGTGCTAGTGCCCACGCGAAAGGGTACGCAGATACGCAGTATTTT	CASAHAKGYADTQYF
12	.	.	TRBV30	TRBJ2-7	TGTGCCTGGAGTGTTGGGGGCTACGAGCAGTACTTC	CAWSVGGYEQYF
14	TRBD1	.	TRBV6-6	TRBJ1-5	TGTGCCAGCAGTTACCGGGACAGGGATCAGCCCCAGCATTTT	CASSYRDRDQPQHF
16	.	.	TRBV6-5	TRBJ2-2	TGTGCCAGCAGTTATCGGGGCGGGACTAACACCGGGGAGCTGTTTTTT	CASSYRGGTNTGELFF
12	.	.	TRBV12-3/TRBV12-4	TRBJ2-7	TGTGCCATCCGGGACTCGTCACGGGAGCAGTACTTC	CAIRDSSREQYF
15	.	.	TRBV19	TRBJ2-5	TGTGCCAGTAGTAACCGGGACACTGGACTAGAGACCCAGTACTTC	CASSNRDTGLETQYF
13	.	.	TRBV28	TRBJ2-5	TGTGCCAGCAGAAAGGGTAGAGAAGAGACCCAGTACTTC	CASRKGREETQYF
13	.	once	TRBV5-6	TRBJ1-5	TGTGCCAGCTGCCTGAGGAGGGAACAGCCCCAGCATTTT	CASCLRREQPQHF
16	.	.	TRBV28	TRBJ2-1	TGTGCCAGCAGTCCATCCTGGGCCGGGAAGTACAATGAGCAGTTCTTC	CASSPSWAGKYNEQFF
15	.	.	TRBV7-9	TRBJ1-5	TGTGCCAGCAGCGATGACACGGCCGGGGGGCGGCCCCAGCATTTT	CASSDDTAGGRPQHF
18	TRBD2	.	TRBV7-6	TRBJ2-7	TGTGCCAGCAGCTCCCAACCTCCGGGACTAGCGGAGGTCTACGAGCAGTACTTC	CASSSQPPGLAEVYEQYF
14	TRBD1	.	TRBV7-9	TRBJ1-1	TGTGCCAGCAGCTCCGAAGGGGGCTACACTGAAGCTTTCTTT	CASSSEGGYTEAFF
17	.	.	TRBV11-3	TRBJ2-1	TGTGCCAGCAGCTATGGACTGGGGCAGCGGAGAAACAATGAGCAGTTCTTC	CASSYGLGQRRNNEQFF
13	.	.	TRBV12-3/TRBV12-4	TRBJ1-2	TGTGCCAGCAGTTTTGCGGGCGACTATGGCTACACCTTC	CASSFAGDYGYTF
14	TRBD1	.	TRBV29-1	TRBJ1-2	TGCAGCGGGGAAAAGGTCGGGACAGGGTTTGGCTACACCTTC	CSGEKVGTGFGYTF